A single sample gave rise to the 31 T cell receptor beta chains below, sequenced in a study of glioma-infiltrating T cells. TCR alpha and beta CDR3 regions were amplified from RNA using iRepertoire nested multiplex PCR. MiXCR was run by TCRdb on the multiplex PCR reads, yielding one entry per CDR3 protein. The table records roughly 200,000 distinct CDR3 sequences, 30% to 40% of them present only once. Sequencing was carried out using glioma tissue, nonneoplastic brain tissue, or PBMCs (not recorded which). Receptors originate from a human donor with low-grade glioma or glioblastoma, undergoing nonglioma brain surgery, or in good health (not recorded which).

This clonotype was found many times. This rearrangement joins TRBV2 to TRBJ1-2; weak D call: TRBD1 (5 bases). The CDR3 loop spans 12 amino acids. The germline gives CDR1 SNHLY, CDR2 FYNNEI. V was pared by 6 bases and J by 8 bases, with 13 bases between. The CDR3 spells CASSSVGGGYTF. In DNA form, the CDR3 reads TGTGCCAGCAGCTCGGTCGGGGGGGGCTACACCTTC.

This clonotype was observed a few times. The rearrangement links TRBV4-2 to TRBJ2-2; 9 bases agree with TRBD2. The CDR3 covers 14 residues. V was pared by 9 bases and J by 3 bases, with 5 bases of the junction left unmatched. Germline CDR1 is LGHNA and CDR2 is YNFKEQ. The CDR3 spells CASTGLADTGELFF. In nucleotides, the CDR3 is TGTGCCAGTACGGGACTAGCAGACACCGGGGAGCTGTTTTTT.

The CDR3 DNA follows: TGTGCCAGCAGACCCGACAGGGCTTTGGTCACCGGGGAGCTGTTTTTT. Encoded protein: CASRPDRALVTGELFF. This chain joins TRBV11-2 and TRBJ2-2; 7 bases fit TRBD1. Germline values: CDR1 SGHAT, CDR2 FQNNGV. V shed 6 bases and J 4 bases; nucleotides not matched to a gene: 11. The CDR3 runs 16 residues. Full variable domain (outside the CDR3, taken from reference TRBV11-2 and TRBJ2-2): EAGVAQSPRYKIIEKRQSVAFWCNPISGHATLYWYQQILGQGPKLLIQFQNNGVVDDSQLPKDRFSAERLKGVDSTLKIQPAKLEDSAVYLCASRPDRALVTGELFFGEGSRLTVL.

This clonotype has a count of ten or more. The chain combines TRBV6-2 or TRBV6-3 with TRBJ1-2; D is unresolved. The V gene's germline CDR1 is MNHEY and CDR2 SVGEGT. Trimming took off 4 bases at V and 2 bases at J, with 8 bases between the two ends. The CDR3 spans 13 residues. The DNA for the CDR3 is TGTGCCAGCAGTTTTGGCAGAAACTATGGCTACACCTTC. This sequence encodes CASSFGRNYGYTF.

This clonotype was counted at least ten times. Written as DNA, the CDR3 is TGCAGTGTCAGGAGCACAGATACGCAGTATTTT. Translation: CSVRSTDTQYF. The gene calls are TRBV29-1 and TRBJ2-3; D remains unclear. The CDR3 runs 11 residues. CDR1 is SQVTM, CDR2 ANQGSEA, per germline.

This clonotype was recorded many times. The V and J genes are TRBV2 and TRBJ1-1, with D possibly being TRBD1 (6 bases). Germline CDR1 and CDR2: SNHLY and FYNNEI. V lost 7 bases and J 0 bases, leaving 12 bases between the germline ends. CDR3 length: 14 amino acids. The CDR3, as DNA: TGTGCCAGCAAGGGGGGGCTACTGAACACTGAAGCTTTCTTT. Translation gives CASKGGLLNTEAFF.

The table lists this clonotype with many counts. Germline is not matched at one junction end, which may reflect a read error. This CDR3 reads CSATAGEPNQETQYF. In nucleotides, the CDR3 is TGCAGTGCTACCGCGGGGGAGCCCAACCAGGAGACCCAGTACTTC. The V gene is TRBV20-1, the J gene TRBJ2-5; 7 bases fit TRBD2. CDR1 DFQATT and CDR2 SNEGSKA come from the germline V gene (reference sequence). The CDR3 sequence is 15 residues long.

This clonotype was seen many times. The chain uses TRBV20-1 and TRBJ1-1; TRBD1 aligns across 7 bases. CDR3 length equals 14 residues. Germline loops: CDR1 DFQATT, CDR2 SNEGSKA (reference sequence). V lost 4 bases, J lost 4 bases, and 9 bases stayed unmatched. CDR3 loop: CSAKTGSVITEAFF. As DNA, the CDR3 is TGCAGTGCTAAGACAGGGAGCGTGATCACTGAAGCTTTCTTT.

This clonotype was detected only a few times. The chain carries TRBV19 and TRBJ2-1; D unclear. The CDR3 spans 15 residues. V lost 6 bases and J 0 bases, leaving 12 bases between the germline ends. CDR1 is LNHDA and CDR2 is SQIVND in the germline V gene (reference sequence). CDR3: CASSLARGSYNEQFF. The CDR3 region has the DNA TGTGCCAGTAGCCTGGCTAGAGGCTCCTACAATGAGCAGTTCTTC.

This clonotype appeared a few times. At one end the junction does not follow the germline gene, possibly because of a read error. This chain uses TRBV20-1 with TRBJ2-2, with D perhaps matching TRBD2 (5 bases). The CDR3 has 16 residues. Germline-derived CDR1 and CDR2 are DFQATT and SNEGSKA (reference sequence). The CDR3 is CSARERRTSNTGEPFF. In DNA, the CDR3 is TGCAGTGCTAGAGAGAGGAGGACCTCGAACACCGGGGAGCCGTTTTTT.

The J gene is TRBJ2-3, the V gene TRBV5-1, with TRBD2 matching 8 bases. Per the germline V gene, CDR1 is SGHRS and CDR2 is YFSETQ. CDR3 length equals 18 residues. J was trimmed by 3 bases and V by 0 bases; bases with no gene match: 12. The CDR3 loop is CASSLEVGRPSGTDTQYF. The CDR3, as DNA: TGCGCCAGCAGCTTGGAGGTCGGGAGGCCTAGCGGGACAGATACGCAGTATTTT.

This clonotype has a handful of counts. The chain carries TRBV9 and TRBJ2-3; D gene uncertain. Trimming cost V 0 bases and J 3 bases, with 11 bases left between them. This CDR3 is built from 15 residues. In germline, CDR1 is SGDLS, CDR2 YYNGEE. In DNA, the CDR3 is TGTGCCAGCAGCGTAGCTCCCGGGCAGACAGATACGCAGTATTTT. This codes for CASSVAPGQTDTQYF.

V is TRBV6-2 or TRBV6-3 and J is TRBJ2-5; 7 bases map to TRBD2. Germline V gives CDR1 MNHEY, CDR2 SVGEGT. The J segment lost 3 bases and the V segment lost 6 bases, leaving 13 bases of the junction unmatched. There are 16 residues in the CDR3. In DNA, the CDR3 is TGTGCCAGCAGCAGGCCCGGGGGAAGCGGGAAAGAGACCCAGTACTTC. Translating it yields CASSRPGGSGKETQYF.

This clonotype appeared many times. V usage is TRBV6-2 or TRBV6-3 and J usage is TRBJ1-5; possibly TRBD1 for D (6 bases). The V and J ends lost 4 bases and 11 bases respectively, with 18 bases between them. Per germline, CDR1 MNHEY and CDR2 SVGEGT. This CDR3 contains 14 residues. DNA for the CDR3: TGTGCCAGCAGTTCCGGACAGTCCGGCGGATCCCAGCATTTT. It encodes CASSSGQSGGSQHF.

A note on this clonotype: This could be a read error, since a much larger clone is one nucleotide away. This chain joins TRBV7-2 and TRBJ1-6, with a tentative D call TRBD1 (6 bases). Germline CDR1 SGHTA, CDR2 FQGNSA. The length of the CDR3 is 14 residues. The CDR3 DNA follows: TGTGCCAGCAGTCCTCAGGGGTATATTTCACCCCTCCACTTT. This translates into CASSPQGYISPLHF.

Turning to this clonotype: It may be a read error: a sequence one base away is much more abundant. As the CDR3 is not closed by the conserved phenylalanine or tryptophan, this likely results from a read error. The chain recombines TRBV19 with TRBJ2-1; 9 bases line up with TRBD2. Germline loops: CDR1 LNHDA, CDR2 SQIVND (reference sequence). CDR3 size: 14 residues. J was trimmed by 2 bases and V by 6 bases; bases with no gene match: 2. The CDR3 loop is CASRASGAYNEQFL. The CDR3 DNA reads TGTGCCAGTAGGGCTAGCGGGGCCTACAATGAGCAGTTCCTC.

On this clonotype: This may arise from a read error, as a much more abundant clone is one base away. A read error is likely, as this CDR3 ends without the conserved phenylalanine or tryptophan. The rearrangement links TRBV5-4 to TRBJ1-2, with a possible D match to TRBD1 (5 bases). CDR1 is SGHNT, CDR2 YYREEE, per germline (reference sequence). CDR3 length: 15 amino acids. Trimming shortened V by 4 bases and J by 4 bases, and 17 bases separated the two germline ends. CDR3 amino acids: CASSPRAGIPYGYTI. The CDR3 DNA reads TGTGCCAGCAGCCCCCGGGCAGGGATTCCCTATGGCTACACCATC.

CDR3 sequence: CARTERGRAQETQYF. DNA of the CDR3: TGTGCCAGAACCGAACGTGGGAGGGCCCAAGAGACCCAGTACTTC. The chain recombines TRBV27 with TRBJ2-5, with 7 bases that match TRBD2. Germline CDR1 is MNHEY and CDR2 is SMNVEV (reference sequence). The J segment lost 1 base and the V segment lost 9 bases, leaving 11 bases of the junction unmatched. CDR3 length equals 15 residues.

This clonotype was observed many times. The chain combines TRBV6-6 with TRBJ2-1; D is unresolved. The CDR3 has 12 amino acids. The germline gives CDR1 MNHNY, CDR2 SVGAGI (reference sequence). The V gene lost 0 bases and the J gene lost 9 bases, with 6 bases spanning the gap. The CDR3 loop reads CASSYSGFEQFF. As DNA, the CDR3 is TGTGCCAGCAGTTACTCAGGATTTGAGCAGTTCTTC.

This clonotype has a count of ten or more. This chain links TRBV7-2 with TRBJ2-3; 10 bases match TRBD2. CDR3 length: 17 amino acids. After removal of 0 bases from V and 3 bases from J, the junction contained 6 bases not matched to a gene. CDR1 is SGHTA, CDR2 FQGNSA, per germline. The CDR3 loop is CASSLAPSGSGTDTQYF. The DNA for the CDR3 is TGTGCCAGCAGCTTAGCGCCTAGCGGGAGTGGTACAGATACGCAGTATTTT.

This clonotype was recorded many times. The CDR3 loop is CASSFRGSSYEQYF. As DNA, the CDR3 is TGTGCCAGCAGCTTTAGGGGGAGCTCCTACGAGCAGTACTTC. J is TRBJ2-7 and V is TRBV7-9, with a possible D match to TRBD1 (6 bases). Germline V lookup: CDR1 SEHNR, CDR2 FQNEAQ (reference sequence). The germline V and J ends were trimmed by 3 bases and 0 bases, with 9 bases remaining between them. CDR3 length: 14 residues.

The chain links TRBV4-2 to TRBJ2-2; TRBD1 is a possible D gene (6 bases). This CDR3 contains 14 residues. Germline lookup yields CDR1 LGHNA and CDR2 YNFKEQ. V lost 1 base, J lost 5 bases, and 8 bases lay in between. The CDR3 DNA reads as TGTGCCAGCAGCCAAGCAGGGGAAACCGGGGAGCTGTTTTTT. Amino acids: CASSQAGETGELFF.

On this clonotype: Since a much larger clone is just one base distant, this may be a read error. The chain is built from TRBV7-9 and TRBJ1-3; D gene uncertain. The V and J ends lost 1 base and 4 bases respectively, with 8 bases between them. Germline V gene lookup returns CDR1 SEHNR and CDR2 FQNEAQ (reference sequence). The length of the CDR3 is 14 residues. Here the CDR3 DNA reads TGTGCCAGCAGCTTAGAAGCTTCCGGAAACACCATATATTTT. Its protein is CASSLEASGNTIYF.

With regard to this clonotype: This sequence may be a read error, since a much larger clone differs from it by one base. The chain is built from TRBV5-4 and TRBJ1-1, with D unclear. The CDR3 is 13 amino acids. CDR1 is SGHNT and CDR2 is YYREEE in the germline V gene (reference sequence). CDR3 amino acids: CASSSTPNTEASF. The CDR3 nucleotides read TGTGCCAGCAGCTCTACACCGAACACTGAAGCTTCCTTT.

This clonotype was counted between two and nine times. The CDR3 nucleotides are TGTGCCAGCAGCTCTACCAGGGGCTCCCTTCTCTACGAGCAGTACTTC. Its protein product is CASSSTRGSLLYEQYF. The V and J genes are TRBV7-2 and TRBJ2-7; the D gene is possibly TRBD1 (6 bases). CDR1 is SGHTA and CDR2 is FQGNSA in the germline V gene. The CDR3 extends over 16 amino acids. Trimming left V 4 bases short and J 3 bases short, with 19 bases between.

The table lists this clonotype with many counts. V is TRBV12-3 or TRBV12-4 and J is TRBJ2-7, with a possible D match to TRBD2 (6 bases). Deletions cut 6 bases from V and 2 bases from J, with 14 bases between. The CDR3 contains 14 residues. DNA of the CDR3: TGTGCCAGCAGCCTGACTAGAGGAACCTACGAGCAGTACTTC. This translates into CASSLTRGTYEQYF.

This clonotype was seen repeatedly, ten times or more. The chain joins TRBV20-1 to TRBJ2-7; no definite D call. Germline assignment: CDR1 DFQATT and CDR2 SNEGSKA (reference sequence). This CDR3 is built from 16 residues. V was trimmed by 4 bases and J by 4 bases, leaving 23 bases between them. The CDR3 DNA sequence: TGCAGTGCTACCTCAATTTCGAGCCCGGCGAGGTACGAGCAGTACTTC. Its protein is CSATSISSPARYEQYF.

Turning to this clonotype: Just one base apart from a much larger clone, this may be a read error. The CDR3 DNA reads as TGCAGCGTGGGTTCCACAGATACGCAGTATTTT. Translating gives CSVGSTDTQYF. The J gene is TRBJ2-3, the V gene TRBV29-1, with D hard to call. Trimming cost V 6 bases and J 2 bases, with 6 bases left between them. Germline CDR1 is SQVTM and CDR2 is ANQGSEA. The length of the CDR3 is 11 residues.

This clonotype was recorded at least ten times. The rearrangement links TRBV28 to TRBJ2-1, with 8 bases lining up with TRBD1. After removal of 6 bases from V and 14 bases from J, the junction contained 9 bases not matched to a gene. The CDR3 spans 12 residues. CDR1 is MDHEN and CDR2 is SYDVKM in the germline V gene. The CDR3 coding sequence is TGTGCCAGCAGCCTCGACAGGGGTAGGAAGTTCTTC. Translation: CASSLDRGRKFF.

There are many counts of this clonotype. V usage is TRBV20-1 and J usage is TRBJ2-7; D might be TRBD2 (5 bases). The germline CDR1 and CDR2 sequences are DFQATT and SNEGSKA (reference sequence). This CDR3 is 11 amino acids long. V was cut by 5 bases and J by 6 bases, with 11 bases left in between. CDR3 coding DNA: TGCAGTGCTGCCCCAGCGGTCGAGCAGTACTTC. Its translation is CSAAPAVEQYF.

At least ten counts were recorded for this clonotype. The chain links TRBV20-1 to TRBJ2-1; TRBD2 aligns across 7 bases. Germline V gene lookup returns CDR1 DFQATT and CDR2 SNEGSKA (reference sequence). The CDR3 sequence is 14 residues long. The V and J ends lost 5 bases and 2 bases, in that order; junction bases with no gene match: 6. The DNA of the CDR3 is TGCAGTGCTCCCGGGGCGGGAGCCTACAATGAGCAGTTCTTC. Its protein product is CSAPGAGAYNEQFF.